The source of this TCR beta chain is a study of cytomegalovirus exposure and HLA in healthy donors. Primers for the PCR totalled 60 Vbeta and 13 Jbeta. Assay used: immunoSEQ multiplex PCR; TCRdb lists only in-frame clones, some missing. The sample contains 110,000 or so clones, roughly 80% of which appear only once. The study, taken as a whole, reports: A later analysis showed TCR association rates differing by HLA locus, peaking at DRB1 and lowest at HLA-C.

In the case of this clone: Its antigen remains unknown.

CDR1 is SGHRS and CDR2 is YFSETQ in the germline V gene. CDR3 size: 14 residues. Unmatched junction bases numbered 6, after V lost 4 bases and J lost 4 bases. Sequencing input: PBMCs. This clonotype was obtained from a woman aged 25 to 45 in good health and CMV-seropositive. The chain recombines TRBV5-1 with TRBJ1-1; TRBD1 aligns across 8 bases. The CDR3 region is CASSQQDRATEAFF. CDR3 DNA sequence: TGCGCCAGCAGCCAACAGGACAGGGCCACTGAAGCTTTCTTT.